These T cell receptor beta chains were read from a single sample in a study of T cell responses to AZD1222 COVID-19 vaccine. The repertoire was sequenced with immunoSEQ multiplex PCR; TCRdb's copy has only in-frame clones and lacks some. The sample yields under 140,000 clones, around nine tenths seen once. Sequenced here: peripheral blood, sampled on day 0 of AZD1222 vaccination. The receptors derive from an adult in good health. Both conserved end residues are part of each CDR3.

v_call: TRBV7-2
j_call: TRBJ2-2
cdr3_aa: CASSLQRGGHGGELFF

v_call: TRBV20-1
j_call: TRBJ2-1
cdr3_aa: CSASSGRANRSYNEQFF

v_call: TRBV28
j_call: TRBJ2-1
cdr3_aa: CASREGGERHNEQFF

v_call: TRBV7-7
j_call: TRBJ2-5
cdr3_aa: CASSPNLAGEQETQYF

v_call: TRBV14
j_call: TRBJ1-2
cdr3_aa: CASSPTGTVGYTF

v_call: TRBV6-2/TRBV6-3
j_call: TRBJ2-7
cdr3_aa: CASSLLEGSEQYF

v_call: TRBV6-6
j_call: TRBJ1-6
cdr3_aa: CASSYDTGSNNSPLHF

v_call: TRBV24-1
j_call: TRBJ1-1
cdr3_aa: CATSRGGSTEAFF

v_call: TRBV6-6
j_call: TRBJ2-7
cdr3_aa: CASTTYTGDYEQYF

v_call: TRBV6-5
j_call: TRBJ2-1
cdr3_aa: CASSRDRGTYNEQFF

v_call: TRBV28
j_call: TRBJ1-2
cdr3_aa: CASSPGQGNYGYTF

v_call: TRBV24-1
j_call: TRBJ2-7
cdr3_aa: CATSHGGAPPYEQYF

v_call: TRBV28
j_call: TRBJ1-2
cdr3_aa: CASSFPQGTSESYGYTF

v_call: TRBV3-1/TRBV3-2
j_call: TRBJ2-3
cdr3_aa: CASSQETGPTDTQYF

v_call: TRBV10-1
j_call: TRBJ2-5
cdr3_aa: CASSPSGRGETQYF

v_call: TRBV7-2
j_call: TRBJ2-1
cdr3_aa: CASSLSRGGGIYNEQFF

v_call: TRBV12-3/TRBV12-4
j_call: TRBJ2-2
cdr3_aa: CASSPRMVGELFF

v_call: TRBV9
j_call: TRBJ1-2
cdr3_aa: CASSVGAGGYTF

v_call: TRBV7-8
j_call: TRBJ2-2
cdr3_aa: CASRPRLAGVNTGELFF

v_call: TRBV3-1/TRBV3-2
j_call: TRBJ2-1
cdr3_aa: CASSQALNNEQFF

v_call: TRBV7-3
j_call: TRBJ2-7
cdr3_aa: CATRDPGQVIYEQYF

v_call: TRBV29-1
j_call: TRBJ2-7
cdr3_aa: CSVMRQGAYEQYF

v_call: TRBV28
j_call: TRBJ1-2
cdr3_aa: CALGEAHNYGYTF

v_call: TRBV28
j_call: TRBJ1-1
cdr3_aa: CASSPNRGTALGVNTEAFF

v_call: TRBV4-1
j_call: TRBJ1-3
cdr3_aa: CASREQGGSGNTIYF

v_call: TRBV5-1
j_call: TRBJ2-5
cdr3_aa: CASKEPQETQYF

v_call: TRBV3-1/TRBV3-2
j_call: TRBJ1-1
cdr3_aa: CASSQFGNTEAFF

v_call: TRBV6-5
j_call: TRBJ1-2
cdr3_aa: CASRETPGAYGYTF

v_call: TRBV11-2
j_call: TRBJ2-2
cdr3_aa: CASSLGAGLNTGELFF

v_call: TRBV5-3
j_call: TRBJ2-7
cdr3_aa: CAWRGLGSQFIHEQYF

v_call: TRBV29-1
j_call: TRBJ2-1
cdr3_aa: CSAQRGDYNEQFF

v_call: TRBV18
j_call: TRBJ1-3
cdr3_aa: CASSPGLSGNTIYF

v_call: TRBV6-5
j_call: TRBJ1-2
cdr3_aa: CASSSGDRAGYTF

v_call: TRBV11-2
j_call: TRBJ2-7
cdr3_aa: CASSARGAYEQYF

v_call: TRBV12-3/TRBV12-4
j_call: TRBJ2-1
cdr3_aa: CASSFVSNEQFF

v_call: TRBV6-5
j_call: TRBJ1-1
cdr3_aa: CASSSDRGNTEAFF

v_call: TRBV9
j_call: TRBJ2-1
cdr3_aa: CASSLSGGGSNEQFF

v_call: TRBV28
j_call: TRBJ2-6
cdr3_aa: CASSPLKTGDLSGANVLTF

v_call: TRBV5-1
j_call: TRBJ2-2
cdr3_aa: CASSLSPGADTGELFF

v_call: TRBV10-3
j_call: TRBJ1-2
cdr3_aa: CAISEVQRKYTF

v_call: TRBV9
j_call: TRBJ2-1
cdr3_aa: CASSKLAGGRNEQFF

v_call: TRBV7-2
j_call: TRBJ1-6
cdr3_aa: CASSSRTGRNSPLHF

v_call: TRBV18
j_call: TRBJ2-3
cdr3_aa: CASSPRGDGTDTQYF

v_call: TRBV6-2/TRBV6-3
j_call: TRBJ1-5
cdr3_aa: CASSSSRGQGMQPQHF

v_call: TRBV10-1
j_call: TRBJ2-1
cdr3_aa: CASSESVAGGGSEQFF

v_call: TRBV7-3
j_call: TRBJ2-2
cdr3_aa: CASGTGSRIGELFF

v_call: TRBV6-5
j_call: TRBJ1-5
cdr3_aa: CASSYSTGGRPQHF

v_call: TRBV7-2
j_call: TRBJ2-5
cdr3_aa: CASSPRTGGQETQYF

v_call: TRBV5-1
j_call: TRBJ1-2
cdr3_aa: CASSSDQGGYGYTF

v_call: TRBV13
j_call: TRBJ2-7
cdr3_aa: CASSGPDSYEQYF

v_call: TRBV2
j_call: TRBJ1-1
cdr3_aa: CASSVGGWTEAFF

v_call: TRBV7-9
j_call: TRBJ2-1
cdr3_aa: CASSLSSPSYNEQFF

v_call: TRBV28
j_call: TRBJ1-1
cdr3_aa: CASSLGDTEAFF

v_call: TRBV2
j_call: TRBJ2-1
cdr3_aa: CASSLAGRPFF

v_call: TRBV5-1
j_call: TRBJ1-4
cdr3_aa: CASSLQTGGNEKLFF

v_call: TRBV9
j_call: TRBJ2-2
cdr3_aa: CASSRTVTGELFF

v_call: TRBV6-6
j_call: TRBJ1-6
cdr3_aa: CASFGQGNSPLHF

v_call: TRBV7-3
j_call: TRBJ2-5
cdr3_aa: CATHLKETQYF

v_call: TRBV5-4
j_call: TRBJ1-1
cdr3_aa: CASSAQLQGGTEAFF

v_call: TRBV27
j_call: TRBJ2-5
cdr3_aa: CASSSLPPKTQYF